This TCR beta chain was found in a study of blood T cell repertoires in COVID-19. Authors' processing steps: Estimation of nucleated cell counts relied on the amplification of reference gene primers. The method was immunoSEQ multiplex PCR; TCRdb's version includes in-frame clones alone and lacks a portion of them. The V and J calls and clone size are taken from that table; D and trimming were inferred from the DNA. This repertoire shows over 150,000 clones, approximately 80% found once; its top ten account for about 12%. V lost 3 bases, J lost 9 bases, and 7 bases stayed unmatched. Germline V CDR1 and CDR2: LNHDA, SQIVND (reference sequence). The CDR3 is 14 residues long.

This TCR was sampled from an elderly woman with COVID-19, enrolled during active disease. This chain uses TRBV19 with TRBJ2-1, with 8 positions matching TRBD2. Material for sequencing was peripheral blood. CDR3 in DNA: TGTGCCAGTAGTATGGGGCGGGGGGTCGGTGAGCAGTTCTTC. Amino acid sequence: CASSMGRGVGEQFF.